The 32 T cell receptor beta chains presented below share a single source sample, sequenced in a study of CD8+ T cells in alopecia areata. Sequencing relied on a cDNA template that was reverse transcribed from extracted RNA. Clones were read by immunoSEQ multiplex PCR, and TCRdb kept only the in-frame ones, dropping some. Of roughly 250,000 clones listed, about two thirds are singletons. The sample here was CD4+ T cells sorted from blood, taken at week 0. Source of these receptors: a human donor with alopecia areata.

The chain combines TRBV7-3 with TRBJ1-1; D may be TRBD1 (6 bases). The CDR3 has 13 residues. With 4 bases removed from V and 1 base from J, the gap between germline ends came to 7 bases. Looked up from germline, CDR1 is SGHTA and CDR2 is FQGTGA. The chain's CDR3 is CASSWTENTEAFF. DNA for the CDR3: TGTGCCAGCAGCTGGACAGAGAACACTGAAGCTTTCTTT.

The chain recombines TRBV29-1 with TRBJ2-5; TRBD2 agrees at 10 bases. This CDR3 is 14 amino acids long. In germline, CDR1 is SQVTM, CDR2 ANQGSEA. With V trimmed by 4 bases and J by 0 bases, 2 bases remained unmatched. The CDR3 coding sequence is TGCAGCGTTGTTCTAGCGGGGGACCAAGAGACCCAGTACTTC. Amino acid sequence: CSVVLAGDQETQYF.

The genes are TRBV15 and TRBJ2-6; 7 nucleotides agree with TRBD1. CDR1 is LNHNV, CDR2 YYDKDF, per germline (reference sequence). The CDR3 consists of 18 residues. V shed 2 bases and J 1 base; nucleotides not matched to a gene: 8. DNA for the CDR3: TGTGCCACCAGCAGACAGGACAGGTTGGCATCTGGGGCCAACGTCCTGACTTTC. Translating it yields CATSRQDRLASGANVLTF.

This clone was recorded a few times. This chain connects TRBV4-1 to TRBJ1-6; 9 bases are shared with TRBD1. The germline CDR1 and CDR2 sequences are MGHRA and YSYEKL. CDR3 length: 19 amino acids. Germline trimming cut 3 bases from V and 0 bases from J; bases unmatched to any gene: 9. CDR3 sequence (DNA): TGCGCCAGCAGCCATGCCCGGGACAGGGCGGTCTCCTATAATTCACCCCTCCACTTT. Translating gives CASSHARDRAVSYNSPLHF.

The chain links TRBV15 to TRBJ1-4; TRBD1 matches at 7 bases. V dropped 3 bases and J dropped 2; count of bases not matched to a gene: 6. CDR3 length: 16 amino acids. CDR1 is LNHNV and CDR2 is YYDKDF in the germline V gene (reference sequence). The DNA for the CDR3 is TGTGCCACCAGCAGGATGAGGGGGCGTACTAATGAAAAACTGTTTTTT. Amino acid sequence: CATSRMRGRTNEKLFF.

This clone has just a few counts. This chain's CDR3 is CASSSQGGGVPFF. CDR3 bases: TGTGCCAGCAGCTCCCAGGGGGGGGGAGTCCCTTTCTTT. The V gene is TRBV13, the J gene TRBJ1-1, with 7 bases that match TRBD1. The CDR3 runs 13 residues. The J segment lost 12 bases and the V segment lost 4 bases, leaving 11 bases of the junction unmatched. The V gene's germline CDR1 is PRHDT and CDR2 FYEKMQ (reference sequence).

This chain links TRBV4-3 with TRBJ1-1; no clear D gene. There are 15 residues in the CDR3. Trimming removed 0 bases at V and 3 bases at J, with 11 bases between. Germline V gives CDR1 LGHNA, CDR2 YSLEER. CDR3 protein: CASSQEDPLDTEAFF. In DNA, the CDR3 is TGCGCCAGCAGCCAAGAGGACCCTTTGGACACTGAAGCTTTCTTT.

The gene calls are TRBV27 and TRBJ1-1; tentative D call: TRBD1 (6 bases). Trimming removed 6 bases at V and 4 bases at J, with 18 bases between. CDR3 size: 15 residues. The germline gives CDR1 MNHEY, CDR2 SMNVEV (reference sequence). The CDR3 loop reads CASSHLGGRVTEAFF. CDR3 bases: TGTGCCAGCAGCCATCTAGGGGGTCGCGTCACTGAAGCTTTCTTT.

V gene TRBV27 combines with J gene TRBJ2-2, with TRBD2 identical over 13 bases. V trimming: 0 bases; J trimming: 6 bases; junction bases outside the gene matches: 1. The CDR3 contains 16 residues. CDR1 is MNHEY, CDR2 SMNVEV, per germline (reference sequence). The CDR3 loop reads CASSLSGLAGAGELFF. The CDR3 nucleotides read TGTGCCAGCAGTTTATCCGGACTAGCGGGGGCCGGGGAGCTGTTTTTT.

This chain connects TRBV29-1 to TRBJ2-7; TRBD2 agrees at 7 bases. This CDR3 comprises 13 residues. V gave up 7 bases and J gave up 5 bases; unmatched junction bases: 11. Germline lookup yields CDR1 SQVTM and CDR2 ANQGSEA. The DNA for the CDR3 is TGCAGCGGGTCTCGCGGGGGTAGGAACGAGCAGTACTTC. Translation: CSGSRGGRNEQYF.

The chain couples TRBV2 to TRBJ1-4; D gene ambiguous. The V end lost 3 bases, the J end lost 7 bases, and 15 bases lay between the germline ends. Germline loops: CDR1 SNHLY, CDR2 FYNNEI. This CDR3 comprises 15 residues. CDR3 nucleotides: TGTGCCAGCAGTGATAAGGGAAGGACCGGTGAAAAACTGTTTTTT. This codes for CASSDKGRTGEKLFF.

This sequence joins TRBV30 and TRBJ2-7, with D perhaps given as TRBD1 or TRBD2 (5 bases each). The CDR3 runs to 14 residues. Germline V gives CDR1 GTSNPN, CDR2 SVGIG (reference sequence). V was cut by 5 bases and J by 7 bases, with 21 bases left in between. CDR3 residues: CAWRGSALSVEQYF. The CDR3 nucleotides are TGTGCCTGGCGGGGCAGCGCCCTCTCCGTGGAGCAGTACTTC.

This sequence joins TRBV9 and TRBJ2-5, with D perhaps TRBD1 (5 bases). The length of the CDR3 is 14 residues. V was pared by 2 bases and J by 1 base, with 9 bases between. Germline V gene sequence: CDR1 SGDLS, CDR2 YYNGEE. The chain's CDR3 is CASSVGASQETQYF. The CDR3 nucleotides are TGTGCCAGCAGCGTTGGGGCGAGCCAAGAGACCCAGTACTTC.

This clone was observed a single time. The gene calls are TRBV30 and TRBJ1-5, with TRBD1 identical over 8 bases. Germline-derived CDR1 and CDR2 are GTSNPN and SVGIG (reference sequence). The V and J ends lost 5 bases and 0 bases, in that order; junction bases with no gene match: 0. The CDR3 sequence is 13 residues long. In DNA, the CDR3 is TGTGCCTGGGACAGGGGTAGCAATCAGCCCCAGCATTTT. This gives the protein CAWDRGSNQPQHF.

The V and J genes are TRBV7-3 and TRBJ2-3; 10 nucleotides agree with TRBD2. The germline gives CDR1 SGHTA, CDR2 FQGTGA. CDR3 length: 19 amino acids. The J segment lost 1 base and the V segment lost 5 bases, leaving 15 bases of the junction unmatched. The CDR3 reads CASSPKRLGLAGGTDTQYF. CDR3 sequence (DNA): TGTGCCAGCAGCCCTAAAAGGCTGGGCCTAGCGGGGGGCACAGATACGCAGTATTTT.

Points on this clone: The sample carries other DNA sequences with the same CDR3. V usage is TRBV6-5 and J usage is TRBJ2-2; no clear D. Germline CDR1 reads MNHEY; CDR2 reads SVGAGI. V was shortened by 0 bases and J by 4 bases, with 3 bases between the two germline ends. The CDR3 consists of 13 residues. The DNA of the CDR3 is TGTGCCAGCAGTTACTCGGGCACCGGGGAGCTGTTTTTT. Amino acids: CASSYSGTGELFF.

The gene calls are TRBV7-6 and TRBJ2-7; D assignment may be TRBD1 or TRBD2 (5 bases each). CDR1 and CDR2 (germline): SGHVS, FNYEAQ. V lost 0 bases, J lost 9 bases, and 9 bases lay in between. The CDR3 spans 12 residues. The CDR3 sequence is CASSLAGRGQYF. CDR3 nucleotides: TGTGCCAGCAGCTTAGCGGGACGGGGGCAGTACTTC.

The chain recombines TRBV29-1 with TRBJ2-5; D is unresolved. The CDR3 has 11 amino acids. Germline loops: CDR1 SQVTM, CDR2 ANQGSEA. V was cut by 3 bases and J by 3 bases, with 5 bases left in between. The CDR3: CSVDAKETQYF. CDR3 bases: TGCAGCGTTGATGCGAAAGAGACCCAGTACTTC.

The chain combines TRBV5-4 with TRBJ2-3; no definite D call. Trimming took 2 bases from V and 0 from J, leaving 7 bases between them. Germline CDR1 is SGHNT and CDR2 is YYREEE (reference sequence). CDR3 length: 14 residues. The CDR3 DNA is TGTGCCAGCAGCTTAACATCTAGCACAGATACGCAGTATTTT. Its translation is CASSLTSSTDTQYF.

V usage is TRBV7-2 and J usage is TRBJ2-1; D uncertain. This CDR3 contains 15 residues. V gave up 1 base and J gave up 6 bases, with 13 bases separating them. Germline V gene sequence: CDR1 SGHTA, CDR2 FQGNSA. The CDR3 loop reads CASSLGYNRGNEQFF. CDR3 sequence (DNA): TGTGCCAGCAGCTTAGGGTATAATCGAGGCAATGAGCAGTTCTTC.

This clone was seen a handful of times. The V call is TRBV6-1, the J call TRBJ2-7; D perhaps matches TRBD1 (6 bases). This CDR3 spans 12 amino acids. From germline, CDR1 is MNHNS and CDR2 SASEGT. Trimming took 8 bases from V and 6 from J, leaving 14 bases between them. CDR3 nucleotides: TGTGCCAGCGGCGAGGGGGTAATCGAGCAGTACTTC. Protein: CASGEGVIEQYF.

The rearrangement joins TRBV30 to TRBJ1-5; a weak D match, TRBD1 (6 bases). The V end was cut by 6 bases, the J end by 3 bases, with 15 bases between. CDR1 GTSNPN and CDR2 SVGIG come from the germline V gene (reference sequence). The length of the CDR3 is 14 residues. CDR3 coding DNA: TGTGCCTGTTCCTTCGGACAGCCCAATCAGCCCCAGCATTTT. The encoded protein is CACSFGQPNQPQHF.

The genes are TRBV5-6 and TRBJ1-1; 9 bases are shared with TRBD1. This CDR3 comprises 15 residues. V lost 4 bases and J lost 3; bases outside the gene matches: 7. Germline V gene data show CDR1 as SGHDT and CDR2 as YYEEEE. DNA for the CDR3: TGTGCCAGCAGCAAATCCGGGACAGGGTACACTGAAGCTTTCTTT. It encodes CASSKSGTGYTEAFF.

The V call is TRBV25-1, the J call TRBJ1-6; TRBD1 is a possible D gene (5 bases). Per germline, CDR1 MGHDK and CDR2 SYGVNS. The CDR3 length is 14 residues. V was clipped by 1 base and J by 7 bases, with 8 bases between them. CDR3 amino acids: CASSEFDRNSPLHF. The CDR3 DNA is TGTGCCAGCAGTGAATTTGACAGAAATTCACCCCTCCACTTT.

Comments on this clone: The same CDR3 also results from other DNA sequences found in this sample. CDR3 nucleotide sequence: TGTGCCTGGAGTGGGTCCTACGAGCAGTACTTC. Residues: CAWSGSYEQYF. The V gene is TRBV30, the J gene TRBJ2-7; D remains ambiguous. V was shortened by 1 base and J by 1 base, with 2 bases between the two germline ends. CDR1 is GTSNPN and CDR2 is SVGIG in the germline V gene (reference sequence). This CDR3 region has 11 residues.

The CDR3 DNA follows: TGCAGCGTTGAATATAGCACAGATACGCAGTATTTT. Amino acid sequence: CSVEYSTDTQYF. The chain couples TRBV29-1 to TRBJ2-3; D is ambiguous. The CDR3 is 12 amino acids. Germline lookup yields CDR1 SQVTM and CDR2 ANQGSEA. V dropped 2 bases and J dropped 0 bases, with 3 bases sitting between them.

The CDR3 region is CASSFGPLTNTGELFF. In nucleotides, the CDR3 is TGTGCCAGCAGCTTCGGCCCCCTAACGAACACCGGGGAGCTGTTTTTT. V gene TRBV7-2 combines with J gene TRBJ2-2; D not certain. CDR1 is SGHTA and CDR2 is FQGNSA in the germline V gene. This CDR3 spans 16 amino acids. V lost 3 bases, J lost 0 bases, and 11 bases lay in between.

The CDR3 nucleotides read TGTGCCTGGAGTGTCCGACAGTTCGGGGAGCTGTTTTTT. As protein: CAWSVRQFGELFF. The chain recombines TRBV30 with TRBJ2-2, with D possibly TRBD1 on 5 matching bases. The CDR3 totals 13 residues. Germline V gene lookup returns CDR1 GTSNPN and CDR2 SVGIG (reference sequence). V lost 0 bases to trimming and J lost 7 bases, with 9 bases between them.

V and J are TRBV4-3 and TRBJ2-2; D is uncertain. Germline V gene data show CDR1 as LGHNA and CDR2 as YSLEER. The CDR3 totals 18 residues. Trimming left V 1 base short and J 1 base short, with 16 bases between. The CDR3 region is CASSQGIGRQVNTGELFF. The DNA of the CDR3 is TGCGCCAGCAGCCAAGGTATAGGTCGGCAGGTGAACACCGGGGAGCTGTTTTTT.

This clone was seen more than once but under ten times. V gene TRBV18 combines with J gene TRBJ2-1, with D unclear. The germline V gene has CDR1 KGHSH and CDR2 LQKENI. Trimming took off 1 base at V and 3 bases at J, with 1 base between the two ends. The CDR3 runs to 12 residues. The CDR3, as DNA: TGTGCCAGCTCACCACGCTACAATGAGCAGTTCTTC. It yields the protein CASSPRYNEQFF.

In this sample, this clone turned up a few times. V gene TRBV5-4 combines with J gene TRBJ2-2; 7 bases are shared with TRBD1. From germline, CDR1 is SGHNT and CDR2 YYREEE (reference sequence). The V segment lost 1 base and the J segment 7 bases; nucleotides outside the gene matches: 7. The CDR3 runs 15 residues. The CDR3 DNA is TGTGCCAGCAGCTTGACCTCACAGGGGATCGGGGAGCTGTTTTTT. This sequence encodes CASSLTSQGIGELFF.

The gene calls are TRBV27 and TRBJ1-1; weak D call: TRBD1 (6 bases). The CDR3 extends over 14 amino acids. The germline V and J ends were trimmed by 6 bases and 4 bases, with 15 bases remaining between them. Germline CDR1 and CDR2: MNHEY and SMNVEV (reference sequence). The CDR3 loop reads CASRAGVVTTEAFF. CDR3 DNA: TGTGCCAGCAGGGCAGGGGTAGTTACCACTGAAGCTTTCTTT.